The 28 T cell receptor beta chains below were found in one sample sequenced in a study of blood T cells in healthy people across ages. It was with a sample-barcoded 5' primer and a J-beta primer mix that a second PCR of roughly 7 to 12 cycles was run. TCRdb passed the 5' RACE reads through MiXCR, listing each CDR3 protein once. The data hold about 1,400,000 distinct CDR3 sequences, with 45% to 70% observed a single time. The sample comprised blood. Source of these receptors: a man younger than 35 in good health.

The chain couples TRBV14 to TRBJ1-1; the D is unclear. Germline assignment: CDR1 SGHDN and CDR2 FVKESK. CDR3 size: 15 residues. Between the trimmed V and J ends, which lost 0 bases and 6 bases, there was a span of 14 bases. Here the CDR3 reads CASSQDIVRSAEAFF. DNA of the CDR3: TGTGCCAGCAGCCAAGATATCGTCCGGAGCGCTGAAGCTTTCTTT.

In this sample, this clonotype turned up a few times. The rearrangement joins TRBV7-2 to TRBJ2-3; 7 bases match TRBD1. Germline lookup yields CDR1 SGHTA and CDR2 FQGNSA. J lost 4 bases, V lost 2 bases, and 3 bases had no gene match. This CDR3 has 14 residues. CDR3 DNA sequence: TGTGCCAGCAGCTTAAGGGACAGCCCAGATACGCAGTATTTT. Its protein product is CASSLRDSPDTQYF.

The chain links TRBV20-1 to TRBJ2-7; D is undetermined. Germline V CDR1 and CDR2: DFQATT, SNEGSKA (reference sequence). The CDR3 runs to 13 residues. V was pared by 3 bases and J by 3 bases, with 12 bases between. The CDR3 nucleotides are TGCAGTGCTAGTAAATTGGCCGACTACGAGCAGTACTTC. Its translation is CSASKLADYEQYF.

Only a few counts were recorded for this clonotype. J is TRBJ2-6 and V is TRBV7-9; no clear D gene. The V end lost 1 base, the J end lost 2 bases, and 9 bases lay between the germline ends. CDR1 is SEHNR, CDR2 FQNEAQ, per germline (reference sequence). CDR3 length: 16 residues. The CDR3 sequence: CASSLVAVTGANVLTF. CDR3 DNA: TGTGCCAGCAGCTTAGTGGCTGTGACTGGGGCCAACGTCCTGACTTTC.

DNA of the CDR3: TGTGCCAGCAGTTTTATGGGGTCCACAGATACGCAGTATTTT. It is translated as CASSFMGSTDTQYF. The chain links TRBV28 to TRBJ2-3, with D unresolved. Trimming took 3 bases from V and 2 from J, leaving 9 bases between them. The CDR3 loop spans 14 amino acids. From germline, CDR1 is MDHEN and CDR2 SYDVKM.

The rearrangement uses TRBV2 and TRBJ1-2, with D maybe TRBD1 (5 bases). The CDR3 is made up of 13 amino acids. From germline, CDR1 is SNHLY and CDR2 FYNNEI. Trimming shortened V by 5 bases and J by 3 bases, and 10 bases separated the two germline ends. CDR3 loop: CASSPRVYYGYTF. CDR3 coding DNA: TGTGCCAGCAGTCCCAGGGTATACTATGGCTACACCTTC. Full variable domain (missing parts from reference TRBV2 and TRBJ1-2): EPEVTQTPSHQVTQMGQEVILRCVPISNHLYFYWYRQILGQKVEFLVSFYNNEISEKSEIFDDQFSVERPDGSNFTLKIRSTKLEDSAMYFCASSPRVYYGYTFGSGTRLTVV.

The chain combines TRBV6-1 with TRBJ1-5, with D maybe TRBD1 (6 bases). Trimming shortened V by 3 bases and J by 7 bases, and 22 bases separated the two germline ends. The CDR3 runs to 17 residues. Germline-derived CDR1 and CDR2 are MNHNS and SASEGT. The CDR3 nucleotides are TGTGCCAGCAGTGAGCTCACGATGGGGGCGCTCACCCAGCCCCAGCATTTT. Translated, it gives CASSELTMGALTQPQHF.

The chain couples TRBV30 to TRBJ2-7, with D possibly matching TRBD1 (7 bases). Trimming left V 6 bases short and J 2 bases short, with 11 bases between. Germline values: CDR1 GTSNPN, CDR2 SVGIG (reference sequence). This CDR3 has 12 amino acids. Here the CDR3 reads CACLRGAYEQYF. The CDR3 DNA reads TGTGCCTGCCTCAGGGGGGCCTACGAGCAGTACTTC. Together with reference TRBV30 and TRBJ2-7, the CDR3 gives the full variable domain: SQTIHQWPATLVQPVGSPLSLECTVEGTSNPNLYWYRQAAGRGLQLLFYSVGIGQISSEVPQNLSASRPQDRQFILSSKKLLLSDSGFYLCACLRGAYEQYFGPGTRLTVT.

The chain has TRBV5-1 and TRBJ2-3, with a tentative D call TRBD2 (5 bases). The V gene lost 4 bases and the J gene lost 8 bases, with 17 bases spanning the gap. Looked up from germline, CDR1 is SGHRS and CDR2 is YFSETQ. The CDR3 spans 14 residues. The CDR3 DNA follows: TGCGCCAGCAGCATGGACGGAGGTTCGGGTACGCAGTATTTT. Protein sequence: CASSMDGGSGTQYF.

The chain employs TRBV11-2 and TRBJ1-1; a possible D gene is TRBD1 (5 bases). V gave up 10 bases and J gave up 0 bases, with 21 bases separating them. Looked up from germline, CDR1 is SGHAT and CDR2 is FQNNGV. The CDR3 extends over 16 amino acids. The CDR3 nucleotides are TGTGCCACCTCACGCTCGTTGGGACCTTTGAACACTGAAGCTTTCTTT. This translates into CATSRSLGPLNTEAFF.

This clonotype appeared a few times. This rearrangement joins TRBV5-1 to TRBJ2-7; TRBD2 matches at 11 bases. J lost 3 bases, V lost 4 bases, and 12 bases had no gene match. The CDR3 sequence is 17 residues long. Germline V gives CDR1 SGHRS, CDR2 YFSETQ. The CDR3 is CASSMNSGTSGIYEQYF. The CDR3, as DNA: TGCGCCAGCAGCATGAACTCCGGGACTAGCGGAATCTACGAGCAGTACTTC.

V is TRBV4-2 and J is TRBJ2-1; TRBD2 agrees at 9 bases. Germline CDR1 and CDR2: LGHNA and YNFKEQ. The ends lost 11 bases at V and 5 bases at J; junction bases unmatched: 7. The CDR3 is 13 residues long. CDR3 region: CAGGSGGNNEQFF. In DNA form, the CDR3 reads TGTGCCGGCGGTAGCGGGGGCAACAATGAGCAGTTCTTC.

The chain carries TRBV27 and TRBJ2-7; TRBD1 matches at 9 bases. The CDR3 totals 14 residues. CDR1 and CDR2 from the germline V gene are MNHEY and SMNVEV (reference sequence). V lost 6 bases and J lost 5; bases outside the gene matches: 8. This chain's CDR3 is CASSPDRGYHEQYF. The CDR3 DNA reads TGTGCCAGCAGCCCGGACAGGGGTTACCACGAGCAGTACTTC.

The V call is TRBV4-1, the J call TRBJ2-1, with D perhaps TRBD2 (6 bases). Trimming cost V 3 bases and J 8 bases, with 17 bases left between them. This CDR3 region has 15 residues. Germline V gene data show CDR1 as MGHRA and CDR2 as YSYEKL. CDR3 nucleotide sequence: TGCGCCAGCAGCCATCGCTTTGGAGGGTATCATGAGCAGTTCTTC. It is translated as CASSHRFGGYHEQFF.

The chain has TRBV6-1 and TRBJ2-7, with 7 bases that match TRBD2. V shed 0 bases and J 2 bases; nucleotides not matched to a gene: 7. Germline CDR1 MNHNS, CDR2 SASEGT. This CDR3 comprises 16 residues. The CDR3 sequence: CASSEAGGDFAYEQYF. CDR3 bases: TGTGCCAGCAGTGAAGCTGGGGGGGACTTCGCCTACGAGCAGTACTTC.

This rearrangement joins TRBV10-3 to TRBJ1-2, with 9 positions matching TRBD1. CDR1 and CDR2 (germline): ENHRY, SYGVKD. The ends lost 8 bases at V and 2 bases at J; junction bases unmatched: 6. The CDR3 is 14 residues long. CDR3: CAIGGQGENYGYTF. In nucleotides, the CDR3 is TGTGCCATCGGGGGACAGGGCGAGAACTATGGCTACACCTTC.

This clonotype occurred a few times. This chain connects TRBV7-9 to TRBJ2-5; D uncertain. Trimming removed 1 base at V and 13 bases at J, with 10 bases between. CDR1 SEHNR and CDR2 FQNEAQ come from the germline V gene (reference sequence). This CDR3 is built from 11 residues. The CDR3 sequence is CASSLEEKGYF. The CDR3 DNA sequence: TGTGCCAGCAGCTTAGAGGAGAAGGGGTACTTC.

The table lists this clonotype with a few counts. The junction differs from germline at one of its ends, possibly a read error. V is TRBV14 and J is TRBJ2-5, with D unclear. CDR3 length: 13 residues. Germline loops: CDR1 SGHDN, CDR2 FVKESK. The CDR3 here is CASSQELGETQYF. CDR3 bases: TGCGCCAGCAGCCAAGAGCTTGGAGAGACCCAGTACTTC.

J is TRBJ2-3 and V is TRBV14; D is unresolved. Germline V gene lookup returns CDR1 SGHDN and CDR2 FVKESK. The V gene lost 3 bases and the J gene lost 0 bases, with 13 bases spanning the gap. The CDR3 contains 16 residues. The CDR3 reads CASSQSLGKSTDTQYF. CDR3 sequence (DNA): TGTGCCAGCAGCCAGTCCTTGGGGAAAAGCACAGATACGCAGTATTTT. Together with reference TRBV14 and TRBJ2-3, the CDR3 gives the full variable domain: EAGVTQFPSHSVIEKGQTVTLRCDPISGHDNLYWYRRVMGKEIKFLLHFVKESKQDESGMPNNRFLAERTGGTYSTLKVQPAELEDSGVYFCASSQSLGKSTDTQYFGPGTRLTVL.

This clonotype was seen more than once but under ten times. This chain's CDR3 is CASGRGAYEQYF. The DNA for the CDR3 is TGTGCCAGCGGAAGGGGGGCCTACGAGCAGTACTTC. This chain uses TRBV27 with TRBJ2-7; D may match TRBD1 or TRBD2 (6 bases each). There are 12 residues in the CDR3. V lost 8 bases to trimming and J lost 2 bases, with 10 bases between them. Germline V gives CDR1 MNHEY, CDR2 SMNVEV (reference sequence).

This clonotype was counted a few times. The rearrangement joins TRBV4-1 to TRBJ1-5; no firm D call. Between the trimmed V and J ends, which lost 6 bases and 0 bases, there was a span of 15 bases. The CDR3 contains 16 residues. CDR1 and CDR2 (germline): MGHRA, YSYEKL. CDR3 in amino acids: CASRLGPAYSNQPQHF. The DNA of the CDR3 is TGCGCCAGCAGATTAGGGCCGGCTTATAGCAATCAGCCCCAGCATTTT.

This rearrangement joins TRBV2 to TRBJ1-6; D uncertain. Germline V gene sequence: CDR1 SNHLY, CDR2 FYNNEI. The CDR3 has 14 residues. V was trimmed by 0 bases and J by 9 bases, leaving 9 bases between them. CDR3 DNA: TGTGCCAGCAGTGAAGCCGGGTATGGTTCACCCCTCCACTTT. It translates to CASSEAGYGSPLHF.

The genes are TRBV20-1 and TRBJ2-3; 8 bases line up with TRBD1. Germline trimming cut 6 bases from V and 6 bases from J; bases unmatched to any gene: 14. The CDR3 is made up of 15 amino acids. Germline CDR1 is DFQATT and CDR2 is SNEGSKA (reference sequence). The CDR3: CSAANGQGEVDTQYF. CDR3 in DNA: TGCAGTGCCGCCAACGGACAGGGTGAAGTGGATACGCAGTATTTT.

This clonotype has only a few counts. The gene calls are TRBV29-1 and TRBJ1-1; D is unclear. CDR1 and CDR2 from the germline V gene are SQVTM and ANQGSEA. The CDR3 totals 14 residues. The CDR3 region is CSVAEGGGNTEAFF. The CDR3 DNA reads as TGCAGTGTGGCAGAGGGCGGTGGGAACACTGAAGCTTTCTTT.

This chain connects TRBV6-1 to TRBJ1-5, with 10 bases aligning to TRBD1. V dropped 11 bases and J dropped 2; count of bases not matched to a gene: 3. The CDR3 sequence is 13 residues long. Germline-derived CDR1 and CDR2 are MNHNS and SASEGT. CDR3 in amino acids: CAGQGVGNQPQHF. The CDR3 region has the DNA TGTGCCGGACAGGGGGTCGGCAATCAGCCCCAGCATTTT.

Here the CDR3 reads CASSTLREITYNEQFF. For the CDR3, the DNA is TGCGCCAGCAGCACTCTCCGGGAAATCACGTACAATGAGCAGTTCTTC. This sequence joins TRBV5-1 and TRBJ2-1; tentative D call: TRBD2 (5 bases). This CDR3 is 16 amino acids long. Per the germline V gene, CDR1 is SGHRS and CDR2 is YFSETQ. V lost 4 bases, J lost 4 bases, and 18 bases lay in between.

CDR3 nucleotides: TGTGCCAGCAGCCACGGGTCAGCGGGGGGAAAGACCCAGTACTTC. Its translation: CASSHGSAGGKTQYF. This chain links TRBV3-1 with TRBJ2-7; 9 bases align to TRBD2. The DNA end lines up better with TRBJ2-5; the J call may be wrong. The CDR3 sequence is 15 residues long. Germline loops: CDR1 LGHDT, CDR2 YNNKEL (reference sequence).

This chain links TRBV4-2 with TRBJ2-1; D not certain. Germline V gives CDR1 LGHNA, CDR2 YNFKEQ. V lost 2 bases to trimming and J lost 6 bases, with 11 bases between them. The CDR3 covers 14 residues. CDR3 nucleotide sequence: TGTGCCAGCAGCCAACTTCCGGGTACCAATGAGCAGTTCTTC. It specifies CASSQLPGTNEQFF.